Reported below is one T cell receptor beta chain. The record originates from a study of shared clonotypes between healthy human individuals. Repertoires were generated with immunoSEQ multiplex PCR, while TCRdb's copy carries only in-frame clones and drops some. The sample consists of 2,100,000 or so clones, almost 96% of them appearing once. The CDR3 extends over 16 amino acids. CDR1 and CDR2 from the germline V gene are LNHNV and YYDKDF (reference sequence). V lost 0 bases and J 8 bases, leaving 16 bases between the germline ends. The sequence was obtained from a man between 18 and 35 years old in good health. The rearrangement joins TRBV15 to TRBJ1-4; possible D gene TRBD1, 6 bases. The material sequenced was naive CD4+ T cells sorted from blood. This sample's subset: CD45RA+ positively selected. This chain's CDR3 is CATSRDLLQGLEKLFF. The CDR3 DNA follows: TGTGCCACCAGCAGAGATCTGTTACAGGGATTAGAAAAACTGTTTTTT.